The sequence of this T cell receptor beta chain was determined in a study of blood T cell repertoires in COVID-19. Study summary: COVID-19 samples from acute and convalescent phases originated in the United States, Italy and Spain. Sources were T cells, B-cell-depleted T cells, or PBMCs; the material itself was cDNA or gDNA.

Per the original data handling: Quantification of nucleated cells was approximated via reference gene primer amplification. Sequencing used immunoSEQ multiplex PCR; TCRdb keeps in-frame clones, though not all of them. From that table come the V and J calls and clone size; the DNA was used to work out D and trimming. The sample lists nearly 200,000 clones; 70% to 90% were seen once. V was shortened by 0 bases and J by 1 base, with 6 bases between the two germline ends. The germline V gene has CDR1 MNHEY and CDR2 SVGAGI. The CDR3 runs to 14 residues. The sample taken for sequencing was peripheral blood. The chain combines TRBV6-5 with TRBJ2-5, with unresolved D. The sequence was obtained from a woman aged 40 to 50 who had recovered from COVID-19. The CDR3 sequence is CASSYSGGQETQYF. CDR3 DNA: TGTGCCAGCAGTTACTCAGGCGGCCAAGAGACCCAGTACTTC.